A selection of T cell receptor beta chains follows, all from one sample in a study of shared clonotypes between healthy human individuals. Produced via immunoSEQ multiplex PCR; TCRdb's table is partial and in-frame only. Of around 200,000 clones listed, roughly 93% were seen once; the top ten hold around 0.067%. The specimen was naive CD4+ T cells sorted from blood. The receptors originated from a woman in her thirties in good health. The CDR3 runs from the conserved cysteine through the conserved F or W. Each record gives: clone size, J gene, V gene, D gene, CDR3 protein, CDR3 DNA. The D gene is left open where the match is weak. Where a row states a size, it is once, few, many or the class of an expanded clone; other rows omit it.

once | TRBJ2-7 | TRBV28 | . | CASSPAGLRPSYEQYF | TGTGCCAGCAGTCCGGCGGGGCTACGGCCCTCCTACGAGCAGTACTTC
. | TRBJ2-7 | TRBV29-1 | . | CSATSGFEQYF | TGCAGCGCCACTAGTGGCTTCGAGCAGTACTTC
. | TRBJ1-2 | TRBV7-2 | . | CASSLRYSGYTF | TGTGCCAGCAGCTTAAGGTATTCTGGCTACACCTTC
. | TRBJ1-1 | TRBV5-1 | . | CASSPGWDTEAFF | TGCGCCAGCAGCCCCGGGTGGGACACTGAAGCTTTCTTT
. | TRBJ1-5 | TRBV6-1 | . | CASSEGRPQHF | TGTGCCAGCAGTGAAGGGAGGCCCCAGCATTTT
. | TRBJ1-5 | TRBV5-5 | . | CASSRAGQSISNQPQHF | TGTGCCAGCAGCCGGGCAGGACAGTCGATTAGCAATCAGCCCCAGCATTTT
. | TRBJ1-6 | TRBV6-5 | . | CASREGSYNSPLHF | TGTGCCAGCAGGGAGGGATCCTATAATTCACCCCTCCACTTT
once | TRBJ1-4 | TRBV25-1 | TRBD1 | CASSGEGTGKLFF | TGTGCCAGCTCGGGAGAGGGGACAGGAAAACTGTTTTTT
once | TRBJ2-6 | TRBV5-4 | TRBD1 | CASSPDRAGANVLTF | TGTGCCAGCAGCCCGGACAGGGCTGGGGCCAACGTCCTGACTTTC
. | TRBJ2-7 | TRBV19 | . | CASSPMEGAGEQYF | TGTGCCAGTAGTCCCATGGAGGGGGCCGGCGAGCAGTACTTC
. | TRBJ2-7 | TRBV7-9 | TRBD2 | CASSFGLAGGYEQYF | TGTGCCAGCAGCTTTGGACTAGCGGGGGGCTACGAGCAGTACTTC
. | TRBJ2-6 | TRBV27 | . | CASSFSSGGSGANVLTF | TGTGCCAGCAGTTTCTCGTCTGGCGGCTCTGGGGCCAACGTCCTGACTTTC
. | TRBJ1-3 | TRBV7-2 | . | CASSPGLRTGNTIYF | TGTGCCAGCAGCCCCGGACTTAGGACTGGAAACACCATATATTTT
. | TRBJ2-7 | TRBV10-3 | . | CAISGVPGTTGEQYF | TGTGCCATCAGTGGGGTGCCAGGCACTACGGGCGAGCAGTACTTC
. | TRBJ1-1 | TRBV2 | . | CASSYSGDTEAFF | TGTGCCAGCAGTTATTCGGGAGACACTGAAGCTTTCTTT
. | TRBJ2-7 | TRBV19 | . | CASSMTEPYEQYF | TGTGCCAGTAGTATGACAGAACCCTACGAGCAGTACTTC
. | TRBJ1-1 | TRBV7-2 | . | CASSPREQNTEAFF | TGTGCCAGCAGCCCCCGGGAACAGAACACTGAAGCTTTCTTT
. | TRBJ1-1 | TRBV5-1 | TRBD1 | CASSSDRDTEAFF | TGCGCCAGCAGCTCGGACAGGGACACTGAAGCTTTCTTT
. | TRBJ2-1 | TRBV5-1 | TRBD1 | CASSLTGEIYEQFF | TGCGCCAGCAGCTTAACAGGGGAAATCTATGAGCAGTTCTTC
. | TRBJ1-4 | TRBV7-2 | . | CASSLFQGHIVATNEKLFF | TGTGCCAGCAGCTTATTTCAGGGTCACATAGTTGCAACTAATGAAAAACTGTTTTTT
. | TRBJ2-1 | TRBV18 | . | CASSPRDRPYNEQFF | TGTGCCAGCTCACCACGGGACCGACCCTACAATGAGCAGTTCTTC
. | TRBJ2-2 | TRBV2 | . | CASKRAGNTGELFF | TGTGCCAGCAAAAGGGCCGGAAACACCGGGGAGCTGTTTTTT
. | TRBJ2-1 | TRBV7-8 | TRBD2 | CASSLSRLAGGREFF | TGTGCCAGCAGCTTAAGCCGGCTAGCGGGAGGGCGGGAGTTCTTC
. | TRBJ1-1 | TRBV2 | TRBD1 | CASSGDQGGAFF | TGTGCCAGCAGCGGCGACCAGGGGGGAGCTTTCTTT
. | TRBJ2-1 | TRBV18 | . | CASSQSAGRFNEQFF | TGTGCCAGCTCACAATCTGCGGGACGCTTCAATGAGCAGTTCTTC
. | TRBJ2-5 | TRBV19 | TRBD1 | CASRKQTRTGTQYF | TGTGCCAGTAGAAAACAGACACGGACAGGGACCCAGTACTTC
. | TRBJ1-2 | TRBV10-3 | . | CAISGGFGGYTF | TGTGCCATCAGTGGGGGTTTTGGTGGCTACACCTTC
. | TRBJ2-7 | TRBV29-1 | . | CSYGSPSGEQYF | TGCAGCTACGGCTCCCCCTCGGGGGAGCAGTACTTC
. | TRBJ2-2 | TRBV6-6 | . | CAGRRENTGELFF | TGTGCCGGTCGGCGTGAGAACACCGGGGAGCTGTTTTTT
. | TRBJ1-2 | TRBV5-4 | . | CASSFNRANYGYTF | TGTGCCAGCAGTTTCAACAGGGCCAACTATGGCTACACCTTC
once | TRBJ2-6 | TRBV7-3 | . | CASSPIGSSGANVLTF | TGTGCCAGCAGCCCCATAGGTAGCTCTGGGGCCAACGTCCTGACTTTC
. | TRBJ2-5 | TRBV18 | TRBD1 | CASSRYPFRQGSVGGGTQYF | TGTGCCAGCTCGCGATACCCTTTTCGACAGGGGTCGGTCGGAGGGGGGACCCAGTACTTC
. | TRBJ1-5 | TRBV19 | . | CASRNPDSSNQPQHF | TGTGCCAGTAGAAACCCCGACAGCTCCAATCAGCCCCAGCATTTT
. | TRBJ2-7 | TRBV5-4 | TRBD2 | CASSQLRWTSGRAFYEQYF | TGTGCCAGCAGCCAACTCCGGTGGACTAGCGGGAGGGCCTTCTACGAGCAGTACTTC
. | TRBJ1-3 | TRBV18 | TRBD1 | CASSPPTGAGPFSGNTIYF | TGTGCCAGCTCACCTCCGACAGGGGCCGGTCCTTTCTCTGGAAACACCATATATTTT
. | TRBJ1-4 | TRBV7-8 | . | CASSLDPLKAREKLFF | TGTGCCAGCAGCTTAGACCCTTTAAAGGCGAGGGAAAAACTGTTTTTT
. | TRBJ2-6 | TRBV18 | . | CASSPTLGAGANVLTF | TGTGCCAGCTCACCAACCCTAGGGGCTGGGGCCAACGTCCTGACTTTC
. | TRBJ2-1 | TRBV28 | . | CASSLWQGKGDEQFF | TGTGCCAGCAGTTTATGGCAGGGAAAGGGGGATGAGCAGTTCTTC
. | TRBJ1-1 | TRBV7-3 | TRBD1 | CASSLQGATYTEAFF | TGTGCCAGCAGCTTACAGGGGGCGACTTACACTGAAGCTTTCTTT
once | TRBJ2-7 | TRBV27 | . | CASSSAGFSYEQYF | TGTGCCAGCAGTTCTGCGGGATTCTCCTACGAGCAGTACTTC
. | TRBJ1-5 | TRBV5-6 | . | CASSLWGAPRQPQHF | TGTGCCAGCAGCTTATGGGGGGCGCCACGCCAGCCCCAGCATTTT
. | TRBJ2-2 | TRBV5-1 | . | CASSLGTVANTGELFF | TGCGCCAGCAGCTTGGGCACAGTAGCGAACACCGGGGAGCTGTTTTTT
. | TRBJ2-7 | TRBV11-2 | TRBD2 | CASSRLAGTYEQYF | TGTGCCAGCAGCCGACTAGCGGGGACCTACGAGCAGTACTTC
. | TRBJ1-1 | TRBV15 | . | CATSTSISSGTEAFF | TGTGCCACCTCCACATCGATTAGTTCGGGCACTGAAGCTTTCTTT
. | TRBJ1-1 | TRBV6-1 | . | CASSEGRGNTEAFF | TGTGCCAGCAGTGAGGGGCGGGGGAACACTGAAGCTTTCTTT
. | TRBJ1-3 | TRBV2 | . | CASGQLYSGNTIYF | TGTGCCAGCGGACAGCTATACTCTGGAAACACCATATATTTT
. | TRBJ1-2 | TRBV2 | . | CASSDVTDINYGYTF | TGTGCCAGCAGTGATGTGACAGACATTAACTATGGCTACACCTTC
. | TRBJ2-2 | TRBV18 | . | CASSPREGTGELFF | TGTGCCAGCTCACCCCGTGAGGGAACCGGGGAGCTGTTTTTT
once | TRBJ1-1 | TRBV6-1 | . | CASSESRSAGGVEAFF | TGTGCCAGCAGTGAATCCCGATCTGCGGGGGGGGTTGAAGCTTTCTTT
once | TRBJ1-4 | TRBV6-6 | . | CASNSKVGPRNEKLFF | TGTGCCAGCAATTCAAAGGTGGGACCCCGTAATGAAAAACTGTTTTTT
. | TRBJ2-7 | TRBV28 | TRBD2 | CASSQGREAEQYF | TGTGCCAGCAGCCAGGGGCGGGAGGCCGAGCAGTACTTC
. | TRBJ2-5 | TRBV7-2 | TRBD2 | CASSLAGAYQETQYF | TGTGCCAGCAGCCTAGCGGGAGCGTACCAAGAGACCCAGTACTTC
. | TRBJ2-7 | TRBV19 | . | CASSTPIGGALGEQYF | TGTGCCAGTAGTACCCCCATTGGGGGCGCACTGGGCGAGCAGTACTTC